This record covers a single T cell receptor (beta chain). The source of the sample is a study of blood T cells in healthy people across ages. Samples had at least 6.5 million PBMCs isolated from them. V was clipped by 8 bases and J by 4 bases, with 11 bases between them. This CDR3 has 11 amino acids. Germline assignment: CDR1 SQVTM and CDR2 ANQGSEA. The authors ran a second PCR of roughly 7 to 11 cycles using a sample-barcoded 5' primer and a J-beta primer mix. Via MiXCR, TCRdb re-called the 5' RACE reads, giving one row per CDR3 protein. The sample yields roughly 1,800,000 distinct CDR3 sequences, less than 50% seen once.

This clonotype was obtained from a woman between 35 and 50 years old in good health. Source material: blood. The rearrangement uses TRBV29-1 and TRBJ1-2; no firm D call. CDR3 bases: TGCAGCCTCCGGGCTTCCTATGGCTACACCTTC. Translated: CSLRASYGYTF.